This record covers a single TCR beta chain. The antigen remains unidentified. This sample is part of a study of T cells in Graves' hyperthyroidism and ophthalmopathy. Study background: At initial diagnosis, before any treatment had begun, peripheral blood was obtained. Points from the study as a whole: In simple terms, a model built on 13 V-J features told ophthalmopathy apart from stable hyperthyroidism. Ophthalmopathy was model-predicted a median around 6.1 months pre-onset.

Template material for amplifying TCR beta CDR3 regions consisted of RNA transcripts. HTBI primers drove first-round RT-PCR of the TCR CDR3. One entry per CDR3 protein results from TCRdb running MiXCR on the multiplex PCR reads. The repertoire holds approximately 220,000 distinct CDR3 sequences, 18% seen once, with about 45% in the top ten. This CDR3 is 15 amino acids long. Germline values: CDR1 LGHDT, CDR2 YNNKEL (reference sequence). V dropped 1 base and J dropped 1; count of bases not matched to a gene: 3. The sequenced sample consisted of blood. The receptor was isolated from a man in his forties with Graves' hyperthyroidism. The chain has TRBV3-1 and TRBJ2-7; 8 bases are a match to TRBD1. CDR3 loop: CASSQGDRRSYEQYF. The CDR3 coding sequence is TGTGCCAGCAGCCAAGGGGACAGGAGATCCTACGAGCAGTACTTC.